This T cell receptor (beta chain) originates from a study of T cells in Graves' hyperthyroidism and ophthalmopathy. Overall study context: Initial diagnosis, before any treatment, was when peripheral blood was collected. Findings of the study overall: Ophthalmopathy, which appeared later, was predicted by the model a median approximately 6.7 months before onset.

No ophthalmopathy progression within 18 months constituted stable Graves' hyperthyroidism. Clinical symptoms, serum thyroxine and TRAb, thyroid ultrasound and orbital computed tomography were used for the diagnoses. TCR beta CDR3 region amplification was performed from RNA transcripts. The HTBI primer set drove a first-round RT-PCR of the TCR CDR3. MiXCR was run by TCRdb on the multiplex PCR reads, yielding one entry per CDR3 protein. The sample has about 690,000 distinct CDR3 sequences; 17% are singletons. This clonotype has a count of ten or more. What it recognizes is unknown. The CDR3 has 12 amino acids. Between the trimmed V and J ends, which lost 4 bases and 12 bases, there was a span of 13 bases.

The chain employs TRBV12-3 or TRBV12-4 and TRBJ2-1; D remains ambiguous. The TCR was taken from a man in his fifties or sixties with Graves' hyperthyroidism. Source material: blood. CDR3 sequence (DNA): TGTGCCAGCAGTTCGGCGACCGTTACGCAGTTCTTC. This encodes CASSSATVTQFF.